These 26 T cell receptor beta chains were all obtained from the same sample, sequenced in a study of blood T cells in healthy people across ages. A J-beta primer mix and a sample-barcoded 5' primer were used in a second PCR of about 7 to 11 cycles. Each CDR3 protein gets one entry after TCRdb re-called the 5' RACE reads with MiXCR. The table lists about 1,500,000 distinct CDR3 sequences, 28% of them singletons, with 7% to 9% in the top ten. Source material: blood. The receptors here all came from a woman in her twenties or thirties in good health.

The chain couples TRBV7-7 to TRBJ2-3; 7 nucleotides match TRBD2. Germline trimming cut 5 bases from V and 1 base from J; bases unmatched to any gene: 6. Germline CDR1 SSHAT, CDR2 FNYEAQ (reference sequence). The CDR3 extends over 15 amino acids. DNA for the CDR3: TGTGCCAGCAGCCCCATCCTAGCGGGCACAGATACGCAGTATTTT. Protein product: CASSPILAGTDTQYF.

The rearrangement uses TRBV12-3 or TRBV12-4 and TRBJ2-1, with 7 bases that match TRBD2. V shed 1 base, J shed 5 bases, and the junction held 11 bases outside the gene matches. The CDR3 contains 17 residues. CDR3 amino acids: CASSLGWRAGKDNEQFF. CDR3 coding DNA: TGTGCCAGCAGTTTAGGATGGCGAGCGGGGAAGGACAATGAGCAGTTCTTC.

This chain links TRBV10-3 with TRBJ2-1; D could derive from TRBD1 or TRBD2 (6 bases each). CDR3 length: 16 residues. Germline CDR1 reads ENHRY; CDR2 reads SYGVKD. Trimming took 1 base from V and 5 from J, leaving 15 bases between them. CDR3 sequence (DNA): TGTGCCATCAGTGAGTGGGGCGGAGGGGGAAACAATGAGCAGTTCTTC. This translates into CAISEWGGGGNNEQFF.

The chain carries TRBV29-1 and TRBJ2-1; 9 nucleotides match TRBD1. The V gene end was trimmed by 4 bases and the J gene end by 9 bases; junction bases not matched to a gene: 7. CDR1 SQVTM and CDR2 ANQGSEA come from the germline V gene. CDR3 length: 13 residues. CDR3 bases: TGCAGCGTTGGGGGACAGGGAATTGGTGAGCAGTTCTTC. Translating gives CSVGGQGIGEQFF.

The DNA for the CDR3 is TGCGCCAGCAGCCCGGGACAGGGCGAGTCTGGCTACACCTTC. Amino acid sequence: CASSPGQGESGYTF. The rearrangement links TRBV5-1 to TRBJ1-2, with 9 bases aligning to TRBD1. Germline CDR1 reads SGHRS; CDR2 reads YFSETQ. V shed 4 bases, J shed 7 bases, and the junction held 8 bases outside the gene matches. The CDR3 contains 14 residues. The whole variable domain, remainder taken from reference TRBV5-1 and TRBJ1-2, is KAGVTQTPRYLIKTRGQQVTLSCSPISGHRSVSWYQQTPGQGLQFLFEYFSETQRNKGNFPGRFSGRQFSNSRSEMNVSTLELGDSALYLCASSPGQGESGYTFGSGTRLTVV.

In its sample, this clonotype was seen many times. The chain has TRBV7-9 and TRBJ1-5; D gene unclear. The CDR3 runs 12 residues. V was clipped by 5 bases and J by 11 bases, with 13 bases between them. CDR1 is SEHNR, CDR2 FQNEAQ, per germline (reference sequence). CDR3 bases: TGTGCCAGCAGCGAAAACGCGGGAGCCCAGCATTTT. It specifies CASSENAGAQHF.

This clonotype appeared a few times. V gene TRBV20-1 combines with J gene TRBJ2-2; 7 bases match TRBD2. Germline assignment: CDR1 DFQATT and CDR2 SNEGSKA (reference sequence). The ends lost 5 bases at V and 6 bases at J; junction bases unmatched: 6. This CDR3 is 13 amino acids long. CDR3 DNA: TGCAGTGCTCACAGCGGGGTTCCCGGGGAGCTGTTTTTT. Protein sequence: CSAHSGVPGELFF.

Points on this clonotype: A single base separates this from a much larger clone, so it may be a read error. This CDR3 is CNAGQEPQNNIQYF. In DNA form, the CDR3 reads TGCAACGCCGGACAGGAGCCACAAAATAACATTCAGTACTTC. The chain uses TRBV29-1 and TRBJ2-4; 7 bases are a match to TRBD1. Germline loops: CDR1 SQVTM, CDR2 ANQGSEA. The CDR3 consists of 14 residues.

This clonotype was recorded many times. CDR3 amino acids: CASFRGSDGYTF. The CDR3 DNA reads as TGTGCCAGCTTTAGGGGGTCGGATGGCTACACCTTC. This rearrangement joins TRBV6-5 to TRBJ1-2; D possibly corresponds to TRBD1 (6 bases). Trimming pared 8 bases from V and 6 bases from J, leaving 13 bases between. The CDR3 length is 12 residues. Germline CDR1 reads MNHEY; CDR2 reads SVGAGI.

The V gene is TRBV20-1, the J gene TRBJ2-3; 9 bases align to TRBD2. The germline CDR1 and CDR2 sequences are DFQATT and SNEGSKA (reference sequence). The CDR3 is 13 residues long. V lost 5 bases to trimming and J lost 9 bases; unmatched junction nucleotides: 9. CDR3 sequence: CSAEAGGPRTQYF. The CDR3 DNA is TGCAGTGCTGAGGCGGGGGGGCCGAGGACGCAGTATTTT.

The chain recombines TRBV12-3 or TRBV12-4 with TRBJ1-1; D ambiguous. V was clipped by 3 bases and J by 6 bases, with 11 bases between them. The CDR3 covers 13 residues. The CDR3 loop reads CASSFSSNPEAFF. CDR3 nucleotides: TGTGCCAGCAGTTTTTCCTCAAACCCTGAAGCTTTCTTT.

This chain joins TRBV14 and TRBJ1-1, with 7 positions matching TRBD1. The germline CDR1 and CDR2 sequences are SGHDN and FVKESK. The CDR3 covers 17 residues. J gave up 5 bases and V 4 bases, and 16 bases lay outside the gene matches. The CDR3 DNA follows: TGTGCCAGCAGCCCAATAAAGATGACAGGGAGGGGGACTGAAGCTTTCTTT. Protein sequence: CASSPIKMTGRGTEAFF.

The chain joins TRBV20-1 to TRBJ2-1; 12 nucleotides align to TRBD2. The germline V gene has CDR1 DFQATT and CDR2 SNEGSKA (reference sequence). The V and J ends lost 0 bases and 11 bases, in that order; junction bases with no gene match: 8. The CDR3 loop spans 15 amino acids. CDR3 DNA: TGCAGTGCTAGAGATCTAGCGGGAGGGCCGAAGAAGCAGTTCTTC. Its protein is CSARDLAGGPKKQFF.

This clonotype was seen a handful of times. The chain uses TRBV2 and TRBJ2-7; no clear D. Germline CDR1 and CDR2: SNHLY and FYNNEI. CDR3 length: 15 amino acids. The V end lost 8 bases, the J end lost 0 bases, and 17 bases lay between the germline ends. CDR3 sequence: CASVADGDFSYEQYF. The CDR3 DNA sequence: TGTGCCAGCGTCGCCGACGGCGATTTCTCCTACGAGCAGTACTTC.

This clonotype was picked up many times. The chain links TRBV4-2 to TRBJ2-7; tentatively, D is TRBD2 (6 bases). This CDR3 is built from 15 residues. Trimming took 0 bases from V and 3 from J, leaving 12 bases between them. Germline V lookup: CDR1 LGHNA, CDR2 YNFKEQ. The CDR3 nucleotides read TGTGCCAGCAGCCAAGATCCGGGGGATGGCTACGAGCAGTACTTC. As protein: CASSQDPGDGYEQYF.

This chain connects TRBV9 to TRBJ2-1; 12 bases are shared with TRBD2. Per the germline V gene, CDR1 is SGDLS and CDR2 is YYNGEE. CDR3 size: 18 residues. Trimming cost V 0 bases and J 5 bases; bases outside gene matches: 9. This CDR3 is CASSVVASGGAGDNEQFF. The CDR3 nucleotides read TGTGCCAGCAGCGTAGTTGCTAGCGGGGGGGCGGGGGACAATGAGCAGTTCTTC. The whole variable domain, filled in from reference TRBV9 and TRBJ2-1, reads DSGVTQTPKHLITATGQRVTLRCSPRSGDLSVYWYQQSLDQGLQFLIQYYNGEERAKGNILERFSAQQFPDLHSELNLSSLELGDSALYFCASSVVASGGAGDNEQFFGPGTRLTVL.

The rearrangement joins TRBV20-1 to TRBJ1-1; weak D call: TRBD1 (6 bases). V lost 3 bases and J 8 bases, leaving 22 bases between the germline ends. CDR3 length: 15 amino acids. The germline gives CDR1 DFQATT, CDR2 SNEGSKA (reference sequence). This chain's CDR3 is CSASGAGAQRGEAFF. In DNA, the CDR3 is TGCAGTGCTAGTGGGGCAGGGGCTCAAAGAGGAGAAGCTTTCTTT.

The rearrangement joins TRBV20-1 to TRBJ2-1, with 8 bases identical to TRBD1. The CDR3 sequence is 15 residues long. Trimming at V came to 6 bases and at J to 6 bases, leaving 13 bases not matched to a gene. Germline V gene lookup returns CDR1 DFQATT and CDR2 SNEGSKA (reference sequence). The CDR3 DNA reads TGCAGTGCCCGGCGGTCAGGGGGCATTTTCAATGAGCAGTTCTTC. It is translated as CSARRSGGIFNEQFF.

This clonotype was seen a handful of times. The chain links TRBV6-2 or TRBV6-3 to TRBJ2-1; the D gene could be TRBD1 or TRBD2 (5 bases each). CDR3 length: 14 residues. CDR1 MNHEY and CDR2 SVGEGT come from the germline V gene. Trimming removed 4 bases from V and 13 bases from J, with 20 bases in between. DNA for the CDR3: TGTGCCAGCAGTTTGGGACGGACCAAAGAGACCCAGTTCTTC. Translated, it gives CASSLGRTKETQFF.

J is TRBJ2-7 and V is TRBV5-1; 12 bases align to TRBD2. With V trimmed by 3 bases and J by 7 bases, 2 bases remained unmatched. Looked up from germline, CDR1 is SGHRS and CDR2 is YFSETQ. This CDR3 region has 13 residues. The CDR3 here is CASSSTSGREQYF. CDR3 sequence (DNA): TGCGCCAGCAGCTCGACTAGCGGGAGAGAGCAGTACTTC.

This rearrangement joins TRBV28 to TRBJ2-5; D unclear. The CDR3 covers 15 residues. Trimming pared 6 bases from V and 4 bases from J, leaving 18 bases between. Germline V lookup: CDR1 MDHEN, CDR2 SYDVKM. This chain's CDR3 is CASSLPNLATETQYF. The CDR3 bases are TGTGCCAGCAGCTTACCTAACTTAGCAACAGAGACCCAGTACTTC.

This sequence joins TRBV2 and TRBJ2-7, with no clear D. Germline CDR1 SNHLY, CDR2 FYNNEI. The germline V and J ends were trimmed by 4 bases and 10 bases, with 11 bases remaining between them. The CDR3 is 11 amino acids. The CDR3 protein is CASSVAPAQYF. CDR3 coding DNA: TGTGCCAGCAGTGTGGCCCCTGCCCAGTACTTC. The whole variable domain, remainder taken from reference TRBV2 and TRBJ2-7, is EPEVTQTPSHQVTQMGQEVILRCVPISNHLYFYWYRQILGQKVEFLVSFYNNEISEKSEIFDDQFSVERPDGSNFTLKIRSTKLEDSAMYFCASSVAPAQYFGPGTRLTVT.

V is TRBV7-8 and J is TRBJ2-7; TRBD1 matches 7 bases. Germline trimming cut 7 bases from V and 6 bases from J; bases unmatched to any gene: 9. Germline loops: CDR1 SGHVS, CDR2 FQNEAQ. This CDR3 region has 13 residues. The CDR3 protein is CASNPTGVGEQYF. In DNA form, the CDR3 reads TGTGCCAGCAACCCAACAGGGGTCGGCGAGCAGTACTTC.

This clonotype was observed a few times. The J gene is TRBJ1-1, the V gene TRBV9, with TRBD1 matching 11 bases. The V gene's germline CDR1 is SGDLS and CDR2 YYNGEE. There are 16 residues in the CDR3. V was clipped by 4 bases and J by 4 bases; unmatched bases: 9. The CDR3 DNA reads TGTGCCAGCAGCCCCAAGGACAGGGGGCTGGGCACTGAAGCTTTCTTT. Translated: CASSPKDRGLGTEAFF.

V and J are TRBV7-2 and TRBJ2-3, with unresolved D. The germline V gene has CDR1 SGHTA and CDR2 FQGNSA. The CDR3 has 15 amino acids. V was cut by 6 bases and J by 3 bases, with 16 bases left in between. The DNA for the CDR3 is TGTGCCAGCAGTCCTCCCGGCAGAAGGACAGATACGCAGTATTTT. It specifies CASSPPGRRTDTQYF. The entire variable domain, with the rest obtained from reference TRBV7-2 and TRBJ2-3, is as follows: GAGVSQSPSNKVTEKGKDVELRCDPISGHTALYWYRQSLGQGLEFLIYFQGNSAPDKSGLPSDRFSAERTGGSVSTLTIQRTQQEDSAVYLCASSPPGRRTDTQYFGPGTRLTVL.

This chain links TRBV27 with TRBJ2-5, with 13 bases aligning to TRBD2. The CDR3 totals 14 residues. With V trimmed by 10 bases and J by 11 bases, 13 bases remained unmatched. CDR1 is MNHEY, CDR2 SMNVEV, per germline (reference sequence). The CDR3 region has the DNA TGTGCCACCATGGGACTAGCGGGAACGTATCGGCAGTACTTC. Translating it yields CATMGLAGTYRQYF.